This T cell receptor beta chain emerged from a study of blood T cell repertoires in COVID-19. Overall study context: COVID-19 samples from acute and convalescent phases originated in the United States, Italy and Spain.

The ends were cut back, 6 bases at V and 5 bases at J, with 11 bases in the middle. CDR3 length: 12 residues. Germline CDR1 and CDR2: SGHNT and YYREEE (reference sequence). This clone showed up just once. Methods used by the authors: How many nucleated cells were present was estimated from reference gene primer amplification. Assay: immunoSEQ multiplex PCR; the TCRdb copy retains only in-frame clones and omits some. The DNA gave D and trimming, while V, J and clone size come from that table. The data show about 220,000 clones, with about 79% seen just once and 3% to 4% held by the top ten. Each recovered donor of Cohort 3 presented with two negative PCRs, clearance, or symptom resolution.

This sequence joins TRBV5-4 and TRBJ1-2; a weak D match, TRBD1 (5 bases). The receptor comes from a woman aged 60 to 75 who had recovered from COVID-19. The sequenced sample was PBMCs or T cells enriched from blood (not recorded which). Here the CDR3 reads CASNGGGYGYTF. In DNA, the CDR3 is TGTGCCAGCAACGGGGGTGGATATGGCTACACCTTC.